This entry lists 25 T cell receptor beta chains sequenced from one sample in a study of T cell repertoires in cytomegalovirus infection. One entry per CDR3 protein, called by TCRdb with MiXCR from the reads. The sample includes some 450,000 distinct CDR3 sequences, 31% of them seen just once. The sample was PBMCs. These receptors all stem from a human donor in good health (CMV status not recorded). Some clones in this sample may be carry-over from other donors' samples.

This clonotype was detected once. V is TRBV14 and J is TRBJ2-1, with 9 bases identical to TRBD2. V was clipped by 2 bases and J by 0 bases; unmatched bases: 5. The CDR3 contains 17 residues. CDR1 is SGHDN and CDR2 is FVKESK in the germline V gene. CDR3 DNA sequence: TGTGCCAGCAGCCAAATGGCGGGGGGGAACTCCTACAATGAGCAGTTCTTC. It translates to CASSQMAGGNSYNEQFF. Complete variable domain (other parts from reference TRBV14 and TRBJ2-1): EAGVTQFPSHSVIEKGQTVTLRCDPISGHDNLYWYRRVMGKEIKFLLHFVKESKQDESGMPNNRFLAERTGGTYSTLKVQPAELEDSGVYFCASSQMAGGNSYNEQFFGPGTRLTVL.

A remark on this clonotype: Here the CDR3 omits its conserved ending phenylalanine or tryptophan, so a read error is the likely source. The CDR3 sequence: CASSPPTGRLYNEQFC. CDR3 DNA: TGTGCCAGCAGCCCGCCGACTGGGAGACTTTACAATGAGCAGTTCTGC. The chain combines TRBV11-2 with TRBJ2-1, with D possibly matching TRBD2 (5 bases). The CDR3 covers 16 residues. CDR1 and CDR2 (germline): SGHAT, FQNNGV. Between the trimmed V and J ends, which lost 5 bases and 4 bases, there was a span of 18 bases.

This clonotype was seen more than once but under ten times. The gene calls are TRBV5-4 and TRBJ2-5, with 14 nucleotides matching TRBD2. The CDR3 extends over 17 amino acids. The germline CDR1 and CDR2 sequences are SGHNT and YYREEE (reference sequence). Losses at the gene ends were 0 bases for V and 4 bases for J; bases not matched to a gene: 5. The CDR3 region has the DNA TGTGCCAGCAGCTTGGGGGGACTAGCGGGGGCAGGAGAGACCCAGTACTTC. It is translated as CASSLGGLAGAGETQYF.

This chain joins TRBV5-8 and TRBJ2-7; tentatively, D is TRBD1 or TRBD2 (6 bases each). V was clipped by 2 bases and J by 0 bases, with 12 bases between them. The length of the CDR3 is 15 residues. Germline values: CDR1 SGHTS, CDR2 YDEGEE. Here the CDR3 reads CASSLRGPASYEQYF. CDR3 coding DNA: TGTGCCAGCAGCTTACGGGGGCCGGCCTCCTACGAGCAGTACTTC.

This clonotype was recorded a few times. The rearrangement links TRBV20-1 to TRBJ1-5, with a tentative D call TRBD1 (5 bases). The CDR3 has 14 residues. The V end lost 3 bases, the J end lost 6 bases, and 15 bases lay between the germline ends. The germline V gene encodes CDR1 DFQATT and CDR2 SNEGSKA (reference sequence). The CDR3 region is CSASGAPGGQPQHF. DNA of the CDR3: TGCAGTGCTAGCGGGGCGCCGGGGGGTCAGCCCCAGCATTTT.

This clonotype was detected a few times. The V gene is TRBV7-9, the J gene TRBJ2-1, with TRBD2 as a possible D gene (6 bases). V was cut by 7 bases and J by 4 bases, with 17 bases left in between. This CDR3 is built from 15 residues. The germline CDR1 and CDR2 sequences are SEHNR and FQNEAQ (reference sequence). Here the CDR3 reads CASTSAGGLYNEQFF. As DNA, the CDR3 is TGTGCCAGCACCTCGGCCGGGGGTTTATACAATGAGCAGTTCTTC. The variable domain in full, with the rest retrieved from reference TRBV7-9 and TRBJ2-1, is DTGVSQNPRHKITKRGQNVTFRCDPISEHNRLYWYRQTLGQGPEFLTYFQNEAQLEKSRLLSDRFSAERPKGSFSTLEIQRTEQGDSAMYLCASTSAGGLYNEQFFGPGTRLTVL.

Many counts were recorded for this clonotype. The rearrangement joins TRBV7-9 to TRBJ1-2; TRBD1 aligns across 7 bases. From germline, CDR1 is SEHNR and CDR2 FQNEAQ (reference sequence). CDR3 size: 14 residues. The trim removed 7 bases at V and 7 bases at J, leaving 12 bases unmatched. The CDR3 sequence: CASTGPGTEAGYTF. In nucleotides, the CDR3 is TGTGCCAGCACCGGCCCGGGGACAGAGGCTGGCTACACCTTC.

The genes are TRBV9 and TRBJ2-2; 8 bases fit TRBD2. CDR1 and CDR2 from the germline V gene are SGDLS and YYNGEE. The CDR3 totals 15 residues. V dropped 3 bases and J dropped 6; count of bases not matched to a gene: 7. The CDR3 loop reads CASSDPRGGPGELFF. CDR3 sequence (DNA): TGTGCCAGCAGCGACCCTCGGGGGGGCCCCGGGGAGCTGTTTTTT.

This clonotype was observed a few times. The J gene is TRBJ1-6, the V gene TRBV12-3 or TRBV12-4; D is unclear. This CDR3 contains 12 residues. V lost 5 bases and J lost 9, with 8 bases in between. CDR3 DNA: TGTGCCAGCAGTGAGGGTAGTTCACCCCTCCACTTT. It specifies CASSEGSSPLHF.

This clonotype was observed many times. The chain recombines TRBV7-8 with TRBJ1-1; 8 bases line up with TRBD1. The germline V gene encodes CDR1 SGHVS and CDR2 FQNEAQ. V lost 1 base, J lost 5 bases, and 9 bases stayed unmatched. CDR3 length: 16 amino acids. CDR3 sequence (DNA): TGTGCCAGCAGCTTAGACGTCAGGGGGCGTGAGACTGAAGCTTTCTTT. Translated: CASSLDVRGRETEAFF.

CDR3 sequence (DNA): TGTGCCAGCAGTGACAGGGATGCCGCAGATACGCAGTATTTT. It yields the protein CASSDRDAADTQYF. This chain links TRBV27 with TRBJ2-3, with 7 bases that match TRBD1. The ends lost 5 bases at V and 4 bases at J; junction bases unmatched: 6. CDR1 is MNHEY and CDR2 is SMNVEV in the germline V gene (reference sequence). The CDR3 has 14 amino acids.

The V and J genes are TRBV6-2 or TRBV6-3 and TRBJ1-5; D is uncertain. The V end was cut by 9 bases, the J end by 1 base, with 10 bases between. This CDR3 has 13 residues. Germline V lookup: CDR1 MNHEY, CDR2 SVGEGT. The CDR3 is CASKTGSNQPQHF. In DNA form, the CDR3 reads TGTGCCAGTAAGACCGGGAGCAATCAGCCCCAGCATTTT.

J is TRBJ2-5 and V is TRBV5-4, with a weak D call TRBD2 (6 bases). The CDR3 runs to 15 residues. Germline V gives CDR1 SGHNT, CDR2 YYREEE (reference sequence). With 4 bases removed from V and 1 base from J, the gap between germline ends came to 14 bases. The DNA of the CDR3 is TGTGCCAGCAGCCCCCGGGAGTTACCCCAAGAGACCCAGTACTTC. Protein: CASSPRELPQETQYF.

The chain joins TRBV28 to TRBJ2-7; D tentatively fits TRBD1 or TRBD2 (5 bases each). The V gene's germline CDR1 is MDHEN and CDR2 SYDVKM. The V gene lost 5 bases and the J gene lost 3 bases, with 14 bases spanning the gap. The CDR3 spans 14 residues. CDR3 bases: TGTGCCAGCAGTCCGGGACGCCCGTTCTACGAGCAGTACTTC. This gives the protein CASSPGRPFYEQYF.

The rearrangement links TRBV7-8 to TRBJ2-3, with a weak D call TRBD1 (6 bases). Germline CDR1 and CDR2: SGHVS and FQNEAQ. Trimming removed 6 bases from V and 4 bases from J, with 20 bases in between. CDR3 length: 16 residues. The DNA of the CDR3 is TGTGCCAGCAGTCACGACCTTGGGGGCCCCCCAGATACGCAGTATTTT. Translation gives CASSHDLGGPPDTQYF.

The chain links TRBV12-5 to TRBJ1-6, with D tentatively TRBD1 (6 bases). V lost 7 bases and J lost 7, with 14 bases in between. The CDR3 covers 14 residues. Germline-derived CDR1 and CDR2 are LGHNT and FRNRAP. The chain's CDR3 is CASALGQPNSPLHF. The CDR3, as DNA: TGTGCTAGTGCCCTAGGACAGCCCAATTCACCCCTCCACTTT.

The CDR3 nucleotides read TGTGCCAGTAGTATCGGCCGGCCCTACGAGCAGTACTTC. It translates to CASSIGRPYEQYF. This chain connects TRBV19 to TRBJ2-7; D is undetermined. Per germline, CDR1 LNHDA and CDR2 SQIVND (reference sequence). The CDR3 sequence is 13 residues long. V shed 3 bases and J shed 2 bases, with 8 bases lying between them.

In its sample, this clonotype was seen many times. The chain joins TRBV4-1 to TRBJ1-1; 9 nucleotides match TRBD1. The CDR3 contains 15 residues. J was trimmed by 5 bases and V by 0 bases; bases with no gene match: 4. Looked up from germline, CDR1 is MGHRA and CDR2 is YSYEKL. CDR3 DNA: TGCGCCAGCAGCCAAGATGGGACAGGGTCTACTGAAGCTTTCTTT. Translating gives CASSQDGTGSTEAFF.

This clonotype was seen many times. The chain joins TRBV12-3 or TRBV12-4 to TRBJ1-2; TRBD1 is a possible D gene (5 bases). There are 15 residues in the CDR3. Deletions cut 8 bases from V and 2 bases from J, with 18 bases between. CDR3 DNA sequence: TGTGCCAGCTTGGGGATCCTTGCAGGGAACTATGGCTACACCTTC. It translates to CASLGILAGNYGYTF.

The J gene is TRBJ2-5, the V gene TRBV20-1; D is perhaps TRBD2 (7 bases). V lost 1 base, J lost 4 bases, and 13 bases lay in between. The CDR3 has 14 amino acids. The germline V gene encodes CDR1 DFQATT and CDR2 SNEGSKA (reference sequence). This chain's CDR3 is CSARVEGGLETQYF. The CDR3, as DNA: TGCAGTGCTAGAGTGGAGGGGGGGCTAGAGACCCAGTACTTC.

On this clonotype: This may arise from a read error, as a much more abundant clone is one base away. The chain couples TRBV7-2 to TRBJ2-3; 8 nucleotides agree with TRBD2. Per the germline V gene, CDR1 is SGHTA and CDR2 is FQGNSA. The length of the CDR3 is 15 residues. The CDR3 DNA is TGTTCCAGCAGCTTAGGGCGGGGGGTGGTAGATACGCAGTATTTT. Protein: CSSSLGRGVVDTQYF.

This clonotype has a handful of counts. The V call is TRBV11-2, the J call TRBJ1-2; D gene uncertain. The V gene's germline CDR1 is SGHAT and CDR2 FQNNGV. V lost 6 bases to trimming and J lost 0 bases, with 11 bases between them. The CDR3 length is 14 residues. The CDR3 DNA reads as TGTGCCAGCAGGGGCGGAATAGCTAACTATGGCTACACCTTC. Amino acids: CASRGGIANYGYTF.

V usage is TRBV28 and J usage is TRBJ1-5, with 9 bases fitting TRBD1. The CDR3 runs to 13 residues. The V gene's germline CDR1 is MDHEN and CDR2 SYDVKM. V shed 10 bases, J shed 3 bases, and the junction held 4 bases outside the gene matches. CDR3 protein: CATRDRDNQPQHF. The CDR3 bases are TGTGCCACCCGGGACAGGGACAATCAGCCCCAGCATTTT.

The chain's CDR3 is CASTSGVNNEQFF. As DNA, the CDR3 is TGCGCCAGCACAAGCGGGGTAAACAATGAGCAGTTCTTC. This chain links TRBV5-1 with TRBJ2-1, with TRBD2 identical over 7 bases. The germline V gene has CDR1 SGHRS and CDR2 YFSETQ. The V gene end was trimmed by 6 bases and the J gene end by 5 bases; junction bases not matched to a gene: 5. The CDR3 has 13 amino acids.

This clonotype was seen more than once but under ten times. The chain employs TRBV27 and TRBJ1-4; 8 nucleotides match TRBD1. The CDR3 is made up of 15 amino acids. Germline V CDR1 and CDR2: MNHEY, SMNVEV (reference sequence). With 6 bases clipped from V and 0 bases from J, the junction kept 3 bases outside the gene matches. The CDR3 region is CASRTGDTTNEKLFF. CDR3 bases: TGTGCCAGCAGGACAGGGGATACAACTAATGAAAAACTGTTTTTT.